This TCR beta chain was captured by sequencing in a study of blood T cell repertoires in COVID-19. Assay used: immunoSEQ multiplex PCR; TCRdb lists only in-frame clones, some missing. This table has 35,000 to 55,000 clones, 87% appearing once. Germline V CDR1 and CDR2: SEHNR, FQNEAQ (reference sequence). The CDR3 has 14 residues. V lost 6 bases, J lost 8 bases, and 7 bases stayed unmatched. The receptor was derived from a human donor in a cohort sampled during active COVID-19. The specimen was peripheral blood. The rearrangement joins TRBV7-9 to TRBJ2-1, with TRBD2 matching 10 bases. CDR3 sequence (DNA): TGTGCCAGCAGTACCCTAGCGGGAGTGCATGAGCAGTTCTTC. It yields the protein CASSTLAGVHEQFF. Drawing the rest from reference TRBV7-9 and TRBJ2-1, the complete variable domain is DTGVSQNPRHKITKRGQNVTFRCDPISEHNRLYWYRQTLGQGPEFLTYFQNEAQLEKSRLLSDRFSAERPKGSFSTLEIQRTEQGDSAMYLCASSTLAGVHEQFFGPGTRLTVL.